One and the same sample provided the 24 T cell receptor beta chains below, sequenced in a study of T-cell memory formation after mild COVID-19. One entry per CDR3 protein, called by TCRdb with MiXCR from the 5' RACE reads. This table has approximately 270,000 distinct CDR3 sequences, 16% appearing once. Source material: PBMCs or a T cell subset sorted from them (not recorded which). All receptors come from a man in his late teens or twenties who had mild COVID-19 (a few samples of this study predate the infection). Cell type and time point are not known.

The chain joins TRBV6-2 or TRBV6-3 to TRBJ2-4; 9 bases map to TRBD1. The CDR3 runs to 15 residues. CDR1 MNHEY and CDR2 SVGEGT come from the germline V gene. The V segment lost 6 bases and the J segment 8 bases; nucleotides outside the gene matches: 11. CDR3: CASRTPGQGNHIQYF. Here the CDR3 DNA reads TGTGCCAGCAGAACCCCGGGACAGGGTAATCACATTCAGTACTTC.

This clonotype was picked up a small number of times. This rearrangement joins TRBV7-9 to TRBJ2-2; D is undetermined. Trimming pared 4 bases from V and 6 bases from J, leaving 9 bases between. There are 13 residues in the CDR3. The germline V gene encodes CDR1 SEHNR and CDR2 FQNEAQ (reference sequence). CDR3 region: CASSSVSSGELFF. The CDR3 DNA reads as TGTGCCAGCAGCTCCGTAAGCTCCGGGGAGCTGTTTTTT.

This clonotype was counted many times. The rearrangement uses TRBV11-2 and TRBJ2-3, with D unresolved. Germline V gives CDR1 SGHAT, CDR2 FQNNGV. V dropped 2 bases and J dropped 3 bases, with 12 bases sitting between them. CDR3 length equals 15 residues. The chain's CDR3 is CASSLLLESTDTQYF. CDR3 in DNA: TGTGCCAGCAGCTTATTGCTAGAGAGTACAGATACGCAGTATTTT. Supplemented by reference TRBV11-2 and TRBJ2-3, the full variable domain reads EAGVAQSPRYKIIEKRQSVAFWCNPISGHATLYWYQQILGQGPKLLIQFQNNGVVDDSQLPKDRFSAERLKGVDSTLKIQPAKLEDSAVYLCASSLLLESTDTQYFGPGTRLTVL.

This clonotype was detected a few times. The V call is TRBV4-1, the J call TRBJ1-2, with D perhaps TRBD1 (5 bases). Trimming removed 5 bases at V and 7 bases at J, with 8 bases between. There are 11 residues in the CDR3. Germline CDR1 and CDR2: MGHRA and YSYEKL. For the CDR3, the DNA is TGCGCCAGCAGCAAAGGGGTTGGCTACACCTTC. This gives the protein CASSKGVGYTF.

J is TRBJ2-1 and V is TRBV4-3; no reliable D call. The CDR3 covers 15 residues. Deletions cut 4 bases from V and 3 bases from J, with 13 bases between. The V gene's germline CDR1 is LGHNA and CDR2 YSLEER. CDR3 sequence reads: CASSPWVGNYNEQFF. CDR3 DNA: TGCGCCAGCAGCCCATGGGTAGGGAACTACAATGAGCAGTTCTTC.

V usage is TRBV7-9 and J usage is TRBJ2-6; TRBD2 might be the D (5 bases). Per the germline V gene, CDR1 is SEHNR and CDR2 is FQNEAQ (reference sequence). Deletions cut 5 bases from V and 3 bases from J, with 14 bases between. The CDR3 has 16 amino acids. DNA for the CDR3: TGTGCCAGCAGCCCCCGCCGGGGAAGTGGGGCCAACGTCCTGACTTTC. It translates to CASSPRRGSGANVLTF.

J is TRBJ2-7 and V is TRBV5-8; D tentatively fits TRBD1 or TRBD2 (6 bases each). Germline loops: CDR1 SGHTS, CDR2 YDEGEE. Trimming cost V 1 base and J 2 bases, with 13 bases left between them. The length of the CDR3 is 15 residues. The CDR3 DNA is TGTGCCAGCAGCTTGACGGGGGCCCACCCCTACGAGCAGTACTTC. This encodes CASSLTGAHPYEQYF.

CDR3 DNA: TGCGCCAGCAGCCTTTACCGGGACAACTCCTACGAGCAGTACGTC. Translated: CASSLYRDNSYEQYV. The chain joins TRBV4-1 to TRBJ2-7, with a possible D match to TRBD1 (6 bases). This CDR3 is built from 15 residues. The V and J ends lost 4 bases and 0 bases respectively, with 13 bases between them. Germline lookup yields CDR1 MGHRA and CDR2 YSYEKL.

This clonotype turned up a few times. V gene TRBV5-1 combines with J gene TRBJ1-2; D is perhaps TRBD1 (6 bases). Germline CDR1 and CDR2: SGHRS and YFSETQ. Trimming pared 1 base from V and 0 bases from J, leaving 10 bases between. The CDR3 is made up of 15 amino acids. The CDR3 nucleotides read TGCGCCAGCAGCTTGTCGGACAGTACTAACTATGGCTACACCTTC. Translating gives CASSLSDSTNYGYTF.

This chain joins TRBV4-2 and TRBJ2-1; D call uncertain. This CDR3 has 16 residues. Deletions cut 0 bases from V and 5 bases from J, with 14 bases between. Germline CDR1 and CDR2: LGHNA and YNFKEQ. The CDR3, as DNA: TGTGCCAGCAGCCAAGATGGCACCCATGTAAACAATGAGCAGTTCTTC. This gives the protein CASSQDGTHVNNEQFF.

The chain employs TRBV12-3 or TRBV12-4 and TRBJ1-3; D is unresolved. This CDR3 contains 13 residues. V was pared by 2 bases and J by 2 bases, with 4 bases between. CDR3 protein: CASSLFAGNTIYF. CDR3 sequence (DNA): TGTGCCAGCAGTTTATTTGCTGGAAACACCATATATTTT.

The chain uses TRBV7-2 and TRBJ1-1; TRBD1 is a possible D gene (6 bases). Germline loops: CDR1 SGHTA, CDR2 FQGNSA. V shed 1 base and J shed 0 bases, with 9 bases lying between them. This CDR3 is built from 15 residues. CDR3 in amino acids: CASSLGTGMNTEAFF. Here the CDR3 DNA reads TGTGCCAGCAGCTTAGGTACAGGGATGAACACTGAAGCTTTCTTT.

CDR3 bases: TGTGCCAGCAGCGGACGGCTGAACACTGAAGCTTTCTTT. Its protein is CASSGRLNTEAFF. The chain carries TRBV7-6 and TRBJ1-1; D is undetermined. The V gene's germline CDR1 is SGHVS and CDR2 FNYEAQ. The CDR3 extends over 13 amino acids. Trimming removed 5 bases at V and 0 bases at J, with 7 bases between. The complete variable domain, with remaining parts taken from reference TRBV7-6 and TRBJ1-1, reads GAGVSQSPRYKVTKRGQDVALRCDPISGHVSLYWYRQALGQGPEFLTYFNYEAQQDKSGLPNDRFSAERPEGSISTLTIQRTEQRDSAMYRCASSGRLNTEAFFGQGTRLTVV.

The chain couples TRBV20-1 to TRBJ2-7; 11 bases fit TRBD2. The CDR3 sequence is 14 residues long. The V and J ends lost 5 bases and 7 bases, in that order; junction bases with no gene match: 10. Germline assignment: CDR1 DFQATT and CDR2 SNEGSKA (reference sequence). The chain's CDR3 is CSAGRLAGPGEQYF. The CDR3 DNA reads TGCAGTGCTGGGAGACTAGCGGGACCGGGGGAGCAGTACTTC.

CDR3: CASSRPGQLYEQYF. The CDR3 nucleotides are TGTGCCAGCAGCCGCCCGGGACAGCTTTACGAGCAGTACTTC. The V gene is TRBV4-2, the J gene TRBJ2-7; 7 nucleotides agree with TRBD1. The V gene end was trimmed by 4 bases and the J gene end by 4 bases; junction bases not matched to a gene: 7. CDR1 LGHNA and CDR2 YNFKEQ come from the germline V gene. The CDR3 has 14 amino acids.

The V gene is TRBV5-1, the J gene TRBJ2-3; TRBD2 is a possible D gene (5 bases). Looked up from germline, CDR1 is SGHRS and CDR2 is YFSETQ. The length of the CDR3 is 15 residues. V lost 1 base and J 4 bases, leaving 13 bases between the germline ends. The CDR3 here is CASSLMRVNADTQYF. CDR3 DNA: TGCGCCAGCAGCTTGATGCGGGTTAACGCAGATACGCAGTATTTT.

The CDR3 sequence is CASSQALPGQGICEQYF. The CDR3 bases are TGCGCCAGCAGCCAAGCCCTACCGGGACAGGGGATTTGCGAGCAGTACTTC. The chain employs TRBV4-1 and TRBJ2-7; 10 nucleotides align to TRBD1. Per the germline V gene, CDR1 is MGHRA and CDR2 is YSYEKL. The CDR3 length is 17 residues. With V trimmed by 1 base and J by 6 bases, 12 bases remained unmatched.

In its sample, this clonotype was seen a few times. The rearrangement uses TRBV3-1 and TRBJ2-7; D remains ambiguous. The CDR3 runs 11 residues. The V gene lost 3 bases and the J gene lost 3 bases, with 3 bases spanning the gap. CDR1 is LGHDT, CDR2 YNNKEL, per germline (reference sequence). CDR3 sequence (DNA): TGTGCCAGCAGCCAGGGCTACGAGCAGTACGTC. It translates to CASSQGYEQYV.

V is TRBV5-5 and J is TRBJ2-1; 10 bases map to TRBD1. Germline assignment: CDR1 SGHKS and CDR2 YYEKEE (reference sequence). The CDR3 contains 15 residues. The V gene end was trimmed by 1 base and the J gene end by 9 bases; junction bases not matched to a gene: 7. CDR3 protein: CASSLRGQGSGEQFF. The CDR3 region has the DNA TGTGCCAGCAGCTTGAGGGGACAGGGGTCAGGTGAGCAGTTCTTC.

The chain employs TRBV15 and TRBJ1-2; unclear D gene. Per the germline V gene, CDR1 is LNHNV and CDR2 is YYDKDF (reference sequence). This CDR3 has 14 amino acids. V shed 0 bases and J shed 4 bases, with 9 bases lying between them. DNA for the CDR3: TGTGCCACCAGCAGAGAGGCCGCAGGCTATGGCTACACCTTC. Its protein is CATSREAAGYGYTF.

This clonotype was counted a few times. CDR3 residues: CASSPGTARGENTIYF. CDR3 coding DNA: TGTGCCAGCAGCCCTGGTACGGCCCGGGGTGAAAACACCATATATTTT. The chain has TRBV12-3 or TRBV12-4 and TRBJ1-3; D call uncertain. This CDR3 region has 16 residues. V lost 6 bases to trimming and J lost 6 bases, with 21 bases between them.

This clonotype was picked up a small number of times. This chain uses TRBV12-3 or TRBV12-4 with TRBJ2-1; D might be TRBD2 (5 bases). The V gene lost 4 bases and the J gene lost 4 bases, with 23 bases spanning the gap. The CDR3 is made up of 18 amino acids. CDR3 sequence: CASSSRNSPGNHYNEQFF. As DNA, the CDR3 is TGTGCCAGCAGTTCCCGGAACTCCCCGGGGAACCATTACAATGAGCAGTTCTTC.

The V gene is TRBV5-1, the J gene TRBJ2-7; TRBD2 aligns across 14 bases. Germline trimming cut 4 bases from V and 3 bases from J; bases unmatched to any gene: 3. Germline V CDR1 and CDR2: SGHRS, YFSETQ. The CDR3 runs 15 residues. CDR3 sequence reads: CASSLGTSGGYEQYF. DNA of the CDR3: TGCGCCAGCAGCCTAGGGACTAGCGGGGGCTACGAGCAGTACTTC.

The J gene is TRBJ1-1, the V gene TRBV3-1, with TRBD1 as a possible D gene (5 bases). This CDR3 is built from 11 residues. Germline CDR1 and CDR2: LGHDT and YNNKEL (reference sequence). The V and J ends lost 8 bases and 11 bases respectively, with 15 bases between them. CDR3 coding DNA: TGTGCCAGCGGGCAGGGAAGTCAGGCTTTCTTT. This encodes CASGQGSQAFF.